Listed below are T cell receptor beta chains from one sample, sequenced in a study of CD8 T cells in ankylosing spondylitis. TCRdb independently ran MiXCR on the 5' RACE reads; one entry per CDR3 protein. The sample yields 130,000 or so distinct CDR3 sequences, 17% seen once. The sample taken for sequencing was blood, either unsorted or a sorted T cell fraction (not recorded which). These receptors were obtained from a male donor with ankylosing spondylitis. CDR3s leave out the opening cysteine and the closing phenylalanine or tryptophan. The D gene is left open where the match is weak. Where a row states a size, it is once, few, many or the class of an expanded clone; other rows omit it.

D	size	V	J	CDR3
NA	NA	TRBV12-3/TRBV12-4	TRBJ2-1	ASSLGRTFYNEQF
TRBD1	NA	TRBV4-1	TRBJ1-2	ASSHDAQGASGYT
NA	few	TRBV9	TRBJ2-2	ASSVGGWRANTGELF
NA	NA	TRBV7-9	TRBJ2-5	TSSLALTGLTETQY
NA	few	TRBV12-3/TRBV12-4	TRBJ1-1	ASSPGHTEAF
TRBD2	NA	TRBV6-1	TRBJ2-7	ASSQDGSGRAIYYEQY
TRBD1	NA	TRBV20-1	TRBJ2-7	SAVPVDRGYEQY
TRBD2	few	TRBV29-1	TRBJ2-3	SPGTSGGTDTQY
NA	once	TRBV20-1	TRBJ1-5	SARKGVSNQPQH
NA	few	TRBV25-1	TRBJ2-5	ASSESRWQETQY
NA	few	TRBV14	TRBJ1-5	ASSYLGGASNQPQH
TRBD1	few	TRBV4-1	TRBJ1-4	ASSQTTGAPNEKLF
NA	NA	TRBV18	TRBJ2-3	ASSPPDQIDTQY
NA	few	TRBV28	TRBJ1-2	ASSEGVSYGYT
NA	few	TRBV20-1	TRBJ1-2	SARDRIWPRRPSYGYT
TRBD1	NA	TRBV6-1	TRBJ2-2	ASSDRTGSGELF
TRBD1	many	TRBV4-1	TRBJ1-1	ASREQGYTEAF
NA	few	TRBV20-1	TRBJ2-2	SARVNRAGELF
NA	NA	TRBV20-1	TRBJ1-1	SAREENMNTEAF
NA	few	TRBV4-1	TRBJ2-5	ASSHTHFQETQY